This T cell receptor beta chain comes out of a study of identical twins. Study-wide findings and caveats: Reduced insertions were recorded for abundant cord blood beta clonotypes, with no such pattern in memory repertoires. Shared out-of-frame alpha sequences (those common to twins) showed excess low generation probability. Researchers reported weaker excess twin sharing in beta out-of-frame sequences.

CDR1 SNHLY and CDR2 FYNNEI come from the germline V gene. V shed 6 bases and J 2 bases; nucleotides not matched to a gene: 5. This CDR3 spans 14 amino acids. Each cDNA held unique molecular identifiers, and template switching gave it a universal primer site. TCRdb re-called the 5' RACE reads with MiXCR, one entry per CDR3 protein. The sample records around 250,000 distinct CDR3 sequences, over 9.5% being singletons. Notes on this clonotype: Its specificity is not known.

These sequences were also reported in another study, on yellow fever vaccine responses in identical twins.

Sequenced sample: memory (CD45RO+) T cells sorted from blood. The TCR was taken from a woman under 30 in good health. V gene TRBV2 combines with J gene TRBJ2-7; 9 positions match TRBD1. In DNA form, the CDR3 reads TGTGCCAGCAGCCGGGACAGGGCCACCTACGAGCAGTACTTC. Its translation: CASSRDRATYEQYF.